The sequence of this TCR beta chain was determined in a study of regulatory T cells in long-lasting Graves disease. The time point is: newly diagnosed GD, antithyroid drugs for less than 3 months. The authors made the TCR library using RNA they extracted from PBMCs. CDR3 length: 15 amino acids. Between the trimmed V and J ends, which lost 3 bases and 4 bases, there was a span of 15 bases. Germline CDR1 GTSNPN, CDR2 SVGIG (reference sequence). This clonotype was seen a handful of times. Through Arm-PCR of CDR3 regions and iRepertoire HTBI primers, TCR beta libraries were built. In TCRdb, the multiplex PCR reads were re-called with MiXCR into one record per CDR3 protein. The repertoire consists of 450,000 to 500,000 distinct CDR3 sequences, with about a sixth occurring once and the leading ten covering more than 10%. The same data also contributed to another study, on T cells in Graves' hyperthyroidism and ophthalmopathy. That publication notes: It was considered stable Graves' hyperthyroidism when ophthalmopathy did not progress within 18 months.

The receptor comes from a middle-aged man with Graves disease. Sequenced material: peripheral blood mononuclear cells (PBMCs), taken at new diagnosis, from a patient treated with antithyroid drugs. The chain recombines TRBV30 with TRBJ2-2; no clear D gene. The CDR3 sequence: CAWRTPWATTGELFF. The CDR3 coding sequence is TGTGCCTGGAGGACCCCATGGGCTACCACCGGGGAGCTGTTTTTT.